This TCR beta chain was identified during a study of CD8+CD57+ T cells in acquired aplastic anemia. Across the study: Around 3.2 ug was the average amount of DNA from sorted CD4+ and CD8+ cells.

Only patients with CD8+CD57+ cell expansion on flow cytometry were chosen for sequencing. This clonotype was found a few times. Researchers used genomic DNA as the template to profile TCR beta VDJ and CDR3. TCRdb redid the calling of the reads with MiXCR, one entry per CDR3 protein. The table has some 140,000 distinct CDR3 sequences, roughly 54% seen once. This CDR3 has 12 amino acids. Germline loops: CDR1 SGHTA, CDR2 FQGTGA. Trimming cost V 5 bases and J 2 bases, with 7 bases left between them. This TCR derives from a human donor with aplastic anemia. The J gene is TRBJ2-7, the V gene TRBV7-3, with unresolved D. The sequencing sample was made of sorted CD4+, CD8+, or CD8+CD57+ T cells (not recorded which) from PBMCs. The CDR3 loop reads CASSPPAYEQYF. The DNA for the CDR3 is TGTGCCAGCAGCCCCCCAGCCTACGAGCAGTACTTC.